The 6 T cell receptor beta chains presented below share a single source sample, sequenced in a study of blood T cell repertoires in COVID-19. Method: immunoSEQ multiplex PCR; TCRdb's copy keeps in-frame clones and lacks some. In the table there are roughly 61,000 clones, approximately 70% of which are singletons. Material for sequencing was PBMCs or T cells enriched from blood (not recorded which). All receptors derive from a woman in her sixties or seventies who had been exposed to COVID-19.

This sequence joins TRBV7-9 and TRBJ1-6; tentative D call: TRBD1 (6 bases). This CDR3 is 15 amino acids long. The V gene's germline CDR1 is SEHNR and CDR2 FQNEAQ (reference sequence). V was cut by 3 bases and J by 6 bases, with 12 bases left in between. In nucleotides, the CDR3 is TGTGCCAGCAGCTTTACCGGACAGCTTAATTCACCCCTCCACTTT. Amino acid sequence: CASSFTGQLNSPLHF.

The V and J genes are TRBV18 and TRBJ2-3; tentative D call: TRBD1 (5 bases). Germline V gene lookup returns CDR1 KGHSH and CDR2 LQKENI. V shed 6 bases and J shed 1 base, with 14 bases lying between them. This CDR3 contains 15 residues. The CDR3 DNA reads as TGTGCCAGCTCGGCCAGGGAAGGGGGCACAGATACGCAGTATTTT. Translation: CASSAREGGTDTQYF. The variable domain in full, completed from reference TRBV18 and TRBJ2-3, reads NAGVMQNPRHLVRRRGQEARLRCSPMKGHSHVYWYRQLPEEGLKFMVYLQKENIIDESGMPKERFSAEFPKEGPSILRIQQVVRGDSAAYFCASSAREGGTDTQYFGPGTRLTVL.

The rearrangement links TRBV5-4 to TRBJ2-7; TRBD2 matches at 16 bases. The J segment lost 4 bases and the V segment lost 3 bases, leaving 4 bases of the junction unmatched. CDR1 SGHNT and CDR2 YYREEE come from the germline V gene (reference sequence). CDR3 length: 16 amino acids. The CDR3 sequence: CASSSGTSGREYEQYF. CDR3 DNA sequence: TGTGCCAGCAGCTCGGGGACTAGCGGGAGGGAGTACGAGCAGTACTTC.

The rearrangement uses TRBV28 and TRBJ2-3, with 7 bases matching TRBD1. V trimming: 4 bases; J trimming: 2 bases; junction bases outside the gene matches: 9. There are 16 residues in the CDR3. Germline V lookup: CDR1 MDHEN, CDR2 SYDVKM. In nucleotides, the CDR3 is TGTGCCAGCAGTTCCAGCCGGGACAGACCCACAGATACGCAGTATTTT. This codes for CASSSSRDRPTDTQYF. The whole variable domain, remainder taken from reference TRBV28 and TRBJ2-3, is DVKVTQSSRYLVKRTGEKVFLECVQDMDHENMFWYRQDPGLGLRLIYFSYDVKMKEKGDIPEGYSVSREKKERFSLILESASTNQTSMYLCASSSSRDRPTDTQYFGPGTRLTVL.

This clone showed up just a few times. This chain joins TRBV6-6 and TRBJ2-1; D is ambiguous. The CDR3 totals 14 residues. V was clipped by 0 bases and J by 9 bases, with 12 bases between them. Germline V gene data show CDR1 as MNHNY and CDR2 as SVGAGI (reference sequence). The CDR3 here is CASSYSIFGFEQFF. The DNA for the CDR3 is TGTGCCAGCAGTTACTCGATTTTCGGGTTTGAGCAGTTCTTC.

The chain combines TRBV28 with TRBJ2-1; 12 bases agree with TRBD2. From germline, CDR1 is MDHEN and CDR2 SYDVKM. The CDR3 runs to 17 residues. V gave up 5 bases and J gave up 4 bases; unmatched junction bases: 9. CDR3 region: CASSPRTSGAKYNEQFF. The CDR3 DNA is TGTGCCAGCAGTCCAAGGACTAGCGGGGCGAAGTACAATGAGCAGTTCTTC.